This record looks at one T cell receptor (beta chain) sequence and its context. The treatment denotes: oral pan-JAK inhibitor, 5-10 mg twice daily. RNA was isolated and reverse transcribed to cDNA, the sequencing template. TCRdb's table, derived via immunoSEQ multiplex PCR, lists solely in-frame clones and lacks some. This sample has some 220,000 clones, with less than 75% found just once. The sample originates from a study of CD8+ T cells in alopecia areata. Looking at the study overall: The drug, oral tofacitinib, was given to treated patients at 5 to 10 mg twice daily.

Germline assignment: CDR1 SQVTM and CDR2 ANQGSEA. The ends were cut back, 4 bases at V and 1 base at J, with 13 bases in the middle. The CDR3 length is 14 residues. The sequencing used CD4+ T cells sorted from blood, collected at week 4, from a patient treated with tofacitinib. The gene calls are TRBV29-1 and TRBJ1-1, with a weak D call TRBD1 (6 bases). This sequence originates from a human donor with alopecia areata. CDR3 residues: CSVGGGEWNTEAFF. The CDR3 nucleotides read TGCAGCGTTGGAGGGGGGGAGTGGAACACTGAAGCTTTCTTT.